The 23 T cell receptor beta chains listed next were all sequenced from one sample in a study of post-analysis software for immune sequencing data. Tagging with unique molecular identifiers was a feature of the TCR beta cDNA libraries. TCRdb itself ran the PCR reads through MiXCR, one entry per CDR3 protein. The sample comprises hundreds of thousands of distinct CDR3 sequences, 30% to 45% of which are singletons, and under 9% rests with the top ten. These receptors lack a known antigen. Notes on the study in general: Higher frequency in patients than in controls was seen for about five TRBV segments, with TRBV5-6, TRBV5-1 and TRBV20-1 among them.

Material: blood. The receptors stem from a girl aged 2 to 10 with multiple sclerosis.

There are a few counts of this clonotype. This chain links TRBV2 with TRBJ1-2; 9 bases map to TRBD1. Germline V gives CDR1 SNHLY, CDR2 FYNNEI. This CDR3 comprises 16 residues. With 4 bases clipped from V and 1 base from J, the junction kept 7 bases outside the gene matches. CDR3 protein: CASSADRGKINYGYTF. The CDR3 DNA follows: TGTGCCAGCAGTGCGGACAGGGGAAAGATTAACTATGGCTACACCTTC.

This clonotype was detected only a few times. The chain uses TRBV7-9 and TRBJ2-4; D call uncertain. The V and J ends lost 4 bases and 3 bases respectively, with 7 bases between them. This CDR3 contains 13 residues. Germline assignment: CDR1 SEHNR and CDR2 FQNEAQ (reference sequence). The CDR3 DNA sequence: TGTGCCAGCAGCTCCCCGGACAAAAACATTCAGTACTTC. It translates to CASSSPDKNIQYF.

This chain uses TRBV14 with TRBJ2-1; 7 bases map to TRBD2. Germline CDR1 reads SGHDN; CDR2 reads FVKESK. The CDR3 sequence is 15 residues long. V gave up 3 bases and J gave up 9 bases; unmatched junction bases: 11. The CDR3 DNA is TGTGCCAGCAGCCAGCGCACCCCCCGGGGGGTTGAGCAGTTCTTC. Its protein product is CASSQRTPRGVEQFF.

This chain connects TRBV5-1 to TRBJ2-5; tentatively, D is TRBD2 (5 bases). Germline V gene sequence: CDR1 SGHRS, CDR2 YFSETQ. V lost 1 base, J lost 3 bases, and 10 bases lay in between. The CDR3 totals 14 residues. CDR3 loop: CASSLRGPEETQYF. CDR3 DNA sequence: TGCGCCAGCAGCTTGCGGGGTCCGGAAGAGACCCAGTACTTC. Looking up the rest from reference TRBV5-1 and TRBJ2-5 gives the full variable domain: KAGVTQTPRYLIKTRGQQVTLSCSPISGHRSVSWYQQTPGQGLQFLFEYFSETQRNKGNFPGRFSGRQFSNSRSEMNVSTLELGDSALYLCASSLRGPEETQYFGPGTRLLVL.

The rearrangement uses TRBV5-1 and TRBJ2-7, with a weak D call TRBD2 (7 bases). In germline, CDR1 is SGHRS, CDR2 YFSETQ. The CDR3 loop spans 14 amino acids. Trimming shortened V by 1 base and J by 5 bases, and 13 bases separated the two germline ends. The CDR3: CASSLRGGVDEQYF. The CDR3, as DNA: TGCGCCAGCAGCTTGAGGGGGGGAGTGGACGAGCAGTACTTC. Full variable domain (missing parts from reference TRBV5-1 and TRBJ2-7): KAGVTQTPRYLIKTRGQQVTLSCSPISGHRSVSWYQQTPGQGLQFLFEYFSETQRNKGNFPGRFSGRQFSNSRSEMNVSTLELGDSALYLCASSLRGGVDEQYFGPGTRLTVT.

V and J are TRBV9 and TRBJ2-7, with D unresolved. Trimming took 0 bases from V and 6 from J, leaving 13 bases between them. This CDR3 is 14 amino acids long. CDR1 and CDR2 from the germline V gene are SGDLS and YYNGEE. For the CDR3, the DNA is TGTGCCAGCAGCGTAGGCAGAGATCAAATCGAGCAGTACTTC. It is translated as CASSVGRDQIEQYF.

This clonotype was seen more than once but under ten times. An end of the junction does not agree with germline; a read error may underlie this. The chain recombines TRBV28 with TRBJ2-6; D unclear. Germline-derived CDR1 and CDR2 are MDHEN and SYDVKM. CDR3 length: 14 residues. CDR3 region: CASSSLSGANVLTF. The CDR3 bases are TGTGCTAGCAGCAGCCTCTCTGGGGCCAACGTCCTGACTTTC. The full variable domain, with the rest looked up from reference TRBV28 and TRBJ2-6, is DVKVTQSSRYLVKRTGEKVFLECVQDMDHENMFWYRQDPGLGLRLIYFSYDVKMKEKGDIPEGYSVSREKKERFSLILESASTNQTSMYLCASSSLSGANVLTFGAGSRLTVL.

This chain joins TRBV5-1 and TRBJ2-5, with D tentatively TRBD1 or TRBD2 (6 bases each). Germline CDR1 reads SGHRS; CDR2 reads YFSETQ. The V end lost 0 bases, the J end lost 5 bases, and 11 bases lay between the germline ends. The CDR3 sequence is 14 residues long. DNA of the CDR3: TGCGCCAGCAGCTTGGCGATAGGGGGGGAGACCCAGTACTTC. The encoded protein is CASSLAIGGETQYF.

This rearrangement joins TRBV20-1 to TRBJ2-3; no firm D call. The CDR3 has 13 amino acids. Trimming shortened V by 4 bases and J by 0 bases, and 8 bases separated the two germline ends. Germline assignment: CDR1 DFQATT and CDR2 SNEGSKA (reference sequence). CDR3 loop: CSAIGVSTDTQYF. CDR3 DNA sequence: TGCAGTGCTATCGGTGTAAGCACAGATACGCAGTATTTT.

As regards this clonotype: Compared with germline, one end of the junction differs, possibly owing to a read error. This chain joins TRBV9 and TRBJ2-1, with D unresolved. The CDR3 length is 15 residues. CDR1 and CDR2 from the germline V gene are SGDLS and YYNGEE. CDR3 sequence: CASSVENGIGNGQFF. DNA for the CDR3: TGTGCCAGCAGCGTAGAGAACGGTATTGGGAATGGGCAGTTCTTC.

The chain recombines TRBV5-1 with TRBJ2-1; a weak D match, TRBD2 (7 bases). Germline V lookup: CDR1 SGHRS, CDR2 YFSETQ. The ends were cut back, 1 base at V and 7 bases at J, with 18 bases in the middle. CDR3 length: 16 amino acids. CDR3 bases: TGCGCCAGCAGCTTGAGGAGGGGGGGGCCGCGAAATGAGCAGTTCTTC. Protein sequence: CASSLRRGGPRNEQFF.

This clonotype was recorded a few times. The rearrangement uses TRBV29-1 and TRBJ2-3; D is undetermined. Germline assignment: CDR1 SQVTM and CDR2 ANQGSEA. Deletions cut 0 bases from V and 3 bases from J, with 10 bases between. The CDR3 covers 14 residues. CDR3 sequence: CSVEDQYPTDTQYF. CDR3 in DNA: TGCAGCGTTGAAGATCAGTACCCTACAGATACGCAGTATTTT.

This clonotype came up many times. V gene TRBV27 combines with J gene TRBJ1-6; D is possibly TRBD1 (6 bases). V lost 6 bases and J lost 5, with 17 bases in between. Germline V lookup: CDR1 MNHEY, CDR2 SMNVEV (reference sequence). The CDR3 loop spans 16 amino acids. The CDR3 bases are TGTGCCAGCAGCTTACGGACAGCCCCGGATAATTCACCCCTCCACTTT. It encodes CASSLRTAPDNSPLHF.

This sequence joins TRBV10-3 and TRBJ2-7; either TRBD1 or TRBD2 may supply D (5 bases each). CDR3 length: 16 residues. The V end was cut by 6 bases, the J end by 0 bases, with 18 bases between. In germline, CDR1 is ENHRY, CDR2 SYGVKD. The chain's CDR3 is CAIREPGRFSSYEQYF. In nucleotides, the CDR3 is TGTGCCATCAGAGAACCAGGGAGATTCAGCTCCTACGAGCAGTACTTC.

This clonotype came up many times. The chain employs TRBV4-3 and TRBJ2-7, with D unresolved. The germline V gene encodes CDR1 LGHNA and CDR2 YSLEER. The CDR3 extends over 13 amino acids. The V gene lost 0 bases and the J gene lost 1 base, with 4 bases spanning the gap. CDR3 bases: TGCGCCAGCAGCCAAGAGGCGTCCTACGAGCAGTACTTC. Translating it yields CASSQEASYEQYF.

The chain combines TRBV14 with TRBJ2-1, with 8 bases lining up with TRBD2. In germline, CDR1 is SGHDN, CDR2 FVKESK. Trimming at V came to 2 bases and at J to 4 bases, leaving 7 bases not matched to a gene. The CDR3 contains 16 residues. This chain's CDR3 is CASSQNPIAGYNEQFF. CDR3 DNA sequence: TGTGCCAGCAGCCAAAACCCCATAGCGGGATACAATGAGCAGTTCTTC.

The rearrangement joins TRBV7-2 to TRBJ2-3, with D perhaps TRBD2 (5 bases). CDR3 length equals 14 residues. CDR1 is SGHTA, CDR2 FQGNSA, per germline. V dropped 5 bases and J dropped 2 bases, with 11 bases sitting between them. The CDR3: CASSRTRLTDTQYF. The CDR3 bases are TGTGCCAGCAGCAGGACTCGACTCACAGATACGCAGTATTTT.

The chain links TRBV7-9 to TRBJ2-5; a weak D match, TRBD2 (5 bases). The closer fit of TRBJ2-7 to the DNA end suggests the J call may be wrong. CDR3 size: 15 residues. The germline V gene has CDR1 SEHNR and CDR2 FQNEAQ (reference sequence). The CDR3 protein is CASSSAAALPYEQYF. The CDR3 bases are TGTGCCAGCAGCTCCGCAGCGGCCCTCCCTTACGAGCAGTACTTC.

The chain has TRBV27 and TRBJ2-1; D is uncertain. The germline CDR1 and CDR2 sequences are MNHEY and SMNVEV (reference sequence). V was shortened by 8 bases and J by 0 bases, with 8 bases between the two germline ends. The CDR3 spans 13 residues. Here the CDR3 reads CASQRSSYNEQFF. CDR3 in DNA: TGTGCCAGCCAAAGGAGCTCCTACAATGAGCAGTTCTTC.

This chain links TRBV28 with TRBJ2-3; D not certain. V dropped 6 bases and J dropped 4 bases, with 8 bases sitting between them. The CDR3 loop spans 12 amino acids. CDR1 is MDHEN, CDR2 SYDVKM, per germline. The CDR3 here is CASSSVADTQYF. CDR3 nucleotide sequence: TGTGCCAGCAGCTCTGTTGCAGATACGCAGTATTTT.

The J gene is TRBJ2-1, the V gene TRBV12-3 or TRBV12-4, with TRBD2 matching over 9 bases. V shed 7 bases and J 1 base; nucleotides not matched to a gene: 8. This CDR3 contains 16 residues. For the CDR3, the DNA is TGTGCCAGCAACCCTAGCACTAGCGGGTCCTACAATGAGCAGTTCTTC. This gives the protein CASNPSTSGSYNEQFF.

This clonotype turned up a few times. The chain links TRBV3-1 to TRBJ1-2; tentatively, D is TRBD1 (6 bases). The germline CDR1 and CDR2 sequences are LGHDT and YNNKEL (reference sequence). The V and J ends lost 1 base and 8 bases respectively, with 14 bases between them. This CDR3 has 14 amino acids. Here the CDR3 reads CASSQGQDSGGYTF. The CDR3 DNA is TGTGCCAGCAGCCAAGGACAGGATTCGGGAGGCTACACCTTC.

This chain connects TRBV12-3 or TRBV12-4 to TRBJ1-5; 8 bases fit TRBD1. V lost 5 bases and J lost 0; bases outside the gene matches: 18. This CDR3 comprises 20 residues. CDR3 in amino acids: CASSNVPGTGPTYSNQPQHF. CDR3 DNA: TGTGCCAGCAGTAATGTGCCCGGGACAGGTCCTACTTATAGCAATCAGCCCCAGCATTTT.